Presented here are 26 T cell receptor beta chains from one specimen sequenced in a study of T cells expressing NK-cell markers (dated by TCRdb to about 2020). The library was prepared using 5' RACE. Sequencing used an Illumina HiSeq 2000. TCRdb reprocessed the reads, so every CDR3 protein sequence counts as one entry and DNA is not shown. The data table for this sample lists roughly 430,000 distinct CDR3 sequences. More than 7% of the sample goes to the ten largest clones. Sequenced sample: blood T cells: a sorted CD56 or NKG2C T cell subset, CD4+ or CD8+ T cells, or bulk PBMC T cells (not recorded which). These receptors all come from a woman between 18 and 70 years old in good health.

This sequence joins TRBV14 and TRBJ2-1; TCRdb picks TRBD1, but there is no DNA to check that call. Germline CDR1 reads SGHDN; CDR2 reads FVKESK. The CDR3 is 17 residues long. CDR3 amino acids: CASSQGLQGESYNEQFF.

The V call is TRBV24-1, the J call TRBJ1-5; absent DNA, TCRdb's TRBD1 call cannot be checked. The V gene's germline CDR1 is KGHDR and CDR2 SFDVKD. This CDR3 region has 16 residues. CDR3 amino acids: CATSDSTGRGNQPQHF.

V and J are TRBV5-6 and TRBJ2-1; TCRdb lists TRBD2, though no DNA is available to test this call. The CDR3 length is 18 residues. Germline CDR1 is SGHDT and CDR2 is YYEEEE. This chain's CDR3 is CASSLEPSGRAWGNEQFF.

The V and J genes are TRBV29-1 and TRBJ1-2. CDR1 and CDR2 from the germline V gene are SQVTM and ANQGSEA. This CDR3 region has 13 residues. The CDR3 protein is CSVPWTENYGYTF.

The chain links TRBV29-1 to TRBJ2-2. Germline CDR1 is SQVTM and CDR2 is ANQGSEA. The CDR3 is 14 residues long. This chain's CDR3 is CSVGLGFNTGELFF.

The gene calls are TRBV30 and TRBJ2-7; TCRdb's D call, TRBD2, is unchecked because there is no DNA. Germline assignment: CDR1 GTSNPN and CDR2 SVGIG (reference sequence). The CDR3 consists of 11 residues. The CDR3 loop is CAWGPDSEQYF.

This sequence joins TRBV5-1 and TRBJ2-1; TCRdb selects TRBD2, and the lack of DNA leaves this call unchecked. The germline V gene has CDR1 SGHRS and CDR2 YFSETQ. The CDR3 covers 14 residues. CDR3 in amino acids: CASSLESRVAEQFF.

V and J are TRBV9 and TRBJ1-5. Germline assignment: CDR1 SGDLS and CDR2 YYNGEE. The CDR3 runs 14 residues. The CDR3 is CASSVGEGGQPQHF.

This chain links TRBV5-1 with TRBJ1-4; TCRdb outputs TRBD1, but without DNA this stays unchecked. CDR1 SGHRS and CDR2 YFSETQ come from the germline V gene. CDR3 size: 15 residues. Here the CDR3 reads CASSSVQGNTEKLFF.

V gene TRBV7-3 combines with J gene TRBJ2-2; without DNA, the TCRdb call of TRBD2 cannot be checked. CDR1 and CDR2 (germline): SGHTA, FQGTGA. CDR3 length: 17 amino acids. CDR3 region: CASSSSGGRGNTGELFF.

The chain recombines TRBV20-1 with TRBJ2-5. CDR3 length: 17 amino acids. The germline V gene has CDR1 DFQATT and CDR2 SNEGSKA (reference sequence). This CDR3 is CSARDSSPRGFQETQYF.

The chain employs TRBV5-1 and TRBJ2-1. Germline V gene data show CDR1 as SGHRS and CDR2 as YFSETQ. The CDR3 runs 13 residues. CDR3 protein: CASSYSSRDEQFF.

This rearrangement joins TRBV7-8 to TRBJ2-1. CDR1 and CDR2 (germline): SGHVS, FQNEAQ. This CDR3 has 14 amino acids. CDR3 in amino acids: CASSLLNGLNEQFF.

V usage is TRBV6-2 or TRBV6-3 and J usage is TRBJ2-5; TCRdb indicates TRBD1, and absent DNA this call remains unverified. CDR1 and CDR2 (germline): MNHEY, SVGEGT. The CDR3 length is 15 residues. CDR3 in amino acids: CASSYGTRTKETQYF.

The chain joins TRBV20-1 to TRBJ1-3; TCRdb proposes TRBD1, but this gene call is untestable without DNA. This CDR3 has 14 residues. Per the germline V gene, CDR1 is DFQATT and CDR2 is SNEGSKA (reference sequence). CDR3 region: CSATGPPIGNTIYF.

The chain's CDR3 is CASSLHRDFRYNEQFF. The genes are TRBV7-2 and TRBJ2-1; TCRdb lists TRBD2, though no DNA is available to test this call. Germline CDR1 is SGHTA and CDR2 is FQGNSA. The CDR3 consists of 16 residues.

The chain carries TRBV5-1 and TRBJ2-1; TCRdb outputs TRBD2, but without DNA this stays unchecked. CDR3 length: 15 residues. Germline V CDR1 and CDR2: SGHRS, YFSETQ. The CDR3 sequence is CASSLDPAGGPGGFF.

V gene TRBV3-1 combines with J gene TRBJ2-7; TCRdb names TRBD2, which stays unverified in the absence of DNA. CDR3 length: 14 amino acids. Germline V lookup: CDR1 LGHDT, CDR2 YNNKEL (reference sequence). CDR3 loop: CASPTRRGTYEQYF.

The chain uses TRBV9 and TRBJ2-3. The CDR3 has 14 amino acids. Per germline, CDR1 SGDLS and CDR2 YYNGEE. The CDR3 reads CASSVRTSTDTQYF.

The gene calls are TRBV12-3 or TRBV12-4 and TRBJ2-3; TCRdb returns TRBD1, unconfirmable since there is no DNA. The CDR3 has 13 amino acids. CDR3 sequence: CASRGPGTDTQYF.

This chain joins TRBV7-9 and TRBJ2-1; TCRdb outputs TRBD2, but without DNA this stays unchecked. CDR1 is SEHNR, CDR2 FQNEAQ, per germline (reference sequence). The CDR3 sequence is 16 residues long. The CDR3 is CASTMGLAGSDNEQFF.

V gene TRBV9 combines with J gene TRBJ1-1; the D call from TCRdb, TRBD1, cannot be confirmed without DNA. This CDR3 is built from 16 residues. Germline V gene sequence: CDR1 SGDLS, CDR2 YYNGEE. The CDR3 spells CASSVDPQTRLPEAFF.

The chain carries TRBV24-1 and TRBJ1-6; TCRdb reports TRBD1, a call that lacks DNA to check it against. Germline V gives CDR1 KGHDR, CDR2 SFDVKD. The CDR3 is made up of 20 amino acids. CDR3: CATSDPRDLRRIAYNSPLHF.

The gene calls are TRBV5-4 and TRBJ2-7; the TCRdb call, TRBD1, lacks DNA for checking. CDR1 SGHNT and CDR2 YYREEE come from the germline V gene (reference sequence). The CDR3 totals 15 residues. CDR3 residues: CASSRLGQSAYEQYF.

This rearrangement joins TRBV20-1 to TRBJ1-1. There are 12 residues in the CDR3. Germline loops: CDR1 DFQATT, CDR2 SNEGSKA (reference sequence). This CDR3 is CSASKGNTEAFF.

The chain carries TRBV27 and TRBJ2-5; TCRdb reports TRBD1, a call that lacks DNA to check it against. Germline-derived CDR1 and CDR2 are MNHEY and SMNVEV (reference sequence). The CDR3 totals 16 residues. The CDR3 protein is CASSLSRDRWGETQYF.